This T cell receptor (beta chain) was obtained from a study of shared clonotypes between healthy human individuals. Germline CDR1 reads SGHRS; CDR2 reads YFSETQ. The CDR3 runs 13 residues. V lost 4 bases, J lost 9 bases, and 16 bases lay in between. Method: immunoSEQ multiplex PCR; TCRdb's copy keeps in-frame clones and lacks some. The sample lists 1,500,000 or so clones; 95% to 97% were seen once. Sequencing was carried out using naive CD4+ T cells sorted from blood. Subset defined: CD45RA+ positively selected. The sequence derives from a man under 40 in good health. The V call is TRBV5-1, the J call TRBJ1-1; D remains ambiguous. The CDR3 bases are TGCGCCAGCAGCCAAATAGGGTTATCGAAAGCTTTCTTT. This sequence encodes CASSQIGLSKAFF.